This T cell receptor (beta chain) was retrieved from a study of T cells in Graves' hyperthyroidism and ophthalmopathy. About the research overall: At the time of initial diagnosis and before any treatment, peripheral blood was collected.

As for this clonotype: The antigen remains unidentified.

This CDR3 has 13 residues. V dropped 4 bases and J dropped 3 bases, with 10 bases sitting between them. Germline CDR1 and CDR2: SGHDT and YYEEEE. Study-wide findings and caveats: Within blood appeared most thyroid clonotypes that had expanded above 0.001.

RNA transcripts gave rise to amplified TCR beta CDR3 regions. TCR CDR3 underwent first-round RT-PCR with the HTBI primer set. MiXCR was run by TCRdb on the multiplex PCR reads, yielding one entry per CDR3 protein. The repertoire holds hundreds of thousands of distinct CDR3 sequences, with roughly a third as singletons. Calling Graves' hyperthyroidism stable meant ophthalmopathy did not progress within 18 months. Thyroid ultrasound, orbital computed tomography, clinical symptoms, and serum thyroxine and TRAb underpinned diagnoses. Sequencing input: blood. The chain uses TRBV5-6 and TRBJ1-1, with D hard to call. This clonotype was obtained from a middle-aged woman with Graves' hyperthyroidism. The CDR3 is CASSPYFDTEAFF. CDR3 bases: TGTGCCAGCAGCCCGTATTTTGACACTGAAGCTTTCTTT.